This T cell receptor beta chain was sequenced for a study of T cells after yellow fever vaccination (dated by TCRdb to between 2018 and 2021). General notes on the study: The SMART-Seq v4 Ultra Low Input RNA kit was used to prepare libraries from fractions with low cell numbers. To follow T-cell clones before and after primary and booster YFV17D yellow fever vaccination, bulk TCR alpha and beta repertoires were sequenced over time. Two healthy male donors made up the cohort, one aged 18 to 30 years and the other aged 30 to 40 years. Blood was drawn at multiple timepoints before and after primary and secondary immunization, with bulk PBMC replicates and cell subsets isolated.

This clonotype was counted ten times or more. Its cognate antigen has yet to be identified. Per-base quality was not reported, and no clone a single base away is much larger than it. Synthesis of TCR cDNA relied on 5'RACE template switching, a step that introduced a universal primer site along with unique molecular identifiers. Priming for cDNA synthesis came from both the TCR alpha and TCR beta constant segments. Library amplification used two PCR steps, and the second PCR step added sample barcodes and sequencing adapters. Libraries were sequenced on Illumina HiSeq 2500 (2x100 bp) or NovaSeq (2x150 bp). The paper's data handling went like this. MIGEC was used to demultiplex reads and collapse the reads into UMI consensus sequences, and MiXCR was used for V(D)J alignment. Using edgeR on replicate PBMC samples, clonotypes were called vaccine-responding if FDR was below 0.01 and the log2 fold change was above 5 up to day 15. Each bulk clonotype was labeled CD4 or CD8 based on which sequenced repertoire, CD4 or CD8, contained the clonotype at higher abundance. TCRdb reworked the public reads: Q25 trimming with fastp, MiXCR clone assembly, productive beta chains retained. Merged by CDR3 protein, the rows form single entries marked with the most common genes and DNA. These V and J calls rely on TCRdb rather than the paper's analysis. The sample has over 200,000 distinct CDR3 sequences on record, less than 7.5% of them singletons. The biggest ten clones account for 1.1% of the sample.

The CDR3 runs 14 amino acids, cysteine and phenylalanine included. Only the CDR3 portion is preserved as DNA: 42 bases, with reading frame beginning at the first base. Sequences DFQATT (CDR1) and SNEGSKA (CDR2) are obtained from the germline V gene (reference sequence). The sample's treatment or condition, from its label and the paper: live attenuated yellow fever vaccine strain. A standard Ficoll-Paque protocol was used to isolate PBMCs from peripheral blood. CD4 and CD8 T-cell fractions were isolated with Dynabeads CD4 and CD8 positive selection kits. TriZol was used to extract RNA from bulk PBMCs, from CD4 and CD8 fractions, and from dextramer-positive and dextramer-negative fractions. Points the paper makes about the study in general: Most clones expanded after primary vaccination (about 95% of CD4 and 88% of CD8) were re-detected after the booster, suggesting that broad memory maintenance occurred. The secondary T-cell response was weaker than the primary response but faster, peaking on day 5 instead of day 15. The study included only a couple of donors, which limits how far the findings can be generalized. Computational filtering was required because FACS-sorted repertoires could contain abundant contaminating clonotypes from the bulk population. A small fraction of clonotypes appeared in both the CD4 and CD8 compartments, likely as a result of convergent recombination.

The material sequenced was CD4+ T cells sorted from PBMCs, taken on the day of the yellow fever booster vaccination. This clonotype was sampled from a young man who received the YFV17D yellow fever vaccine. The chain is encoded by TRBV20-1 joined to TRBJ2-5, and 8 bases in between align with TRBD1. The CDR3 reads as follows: CSAPPTGGRETQYF. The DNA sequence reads TGCAGCGCCCCTCCAACAGGGGGGAGGGAGACCCAGTACTTC.